Following are 21 T cell receptor beta chains from one sample sequenced in a study of T cell responses to AZD1222 COVID-19 vaccine. TCRdb's copy holds only in-frame clones and misses some; the assay was immunoSEQ multiplex PCR. Here the sample spans about 180,000 clones, 80% to 90% being singletons. Material: peripheral blood, obtained 28 days after the second AZD1222 dose. These receptors all come from an adult who received the AZD1222 COVID-19 vaccine.

V is TRBV7-2 and J is TRBJ1-4, with D possibly matching TRBD1 (6 bases). There are 15 residues in the CDR3. Germline CDR1 reads SGHTA; CDR2 reads FQGNSA. The V gene lost 2 bases and the J gene lost 6 bases, with 13 bases spanning the gap. The CDR3 bases are TGTGCCAGCAGCTTATCGGCAGGGGTGGATGAAAAACTGTTTTTT. Translating it yields CASSLSAGVDEKLFF. The whole variable domain, filled in from reference TRBV7-2 and TRBJ1-4, reads GAGVSQSPSNKVTEKGKDVELRCDPISGHTALYWYRQSLGQGLEFLIYFQGNSAPDKSGLPSDRFSAERTGGSVSTLTIQRTQQEDSAVYLCASSLSAGVDEKLFFGSGTQLSVL.

The chain uses TRBV5-1 and TRBJ2-5, with TRBD1 identical over 7 bases. The CDR3 is 13 residues long. CDR1 SGHRS and CDR2 YFSETQ come from the germline V gene. The V gene end was trimmed by 4 bases and the J gene end by 2 bases; junction bases not matched to a gene: 2. As DNA, the CDR3 is TGCGCCAGCAGCCCGGGACAGCAAGAGACCCAGTACTTC. Amino acids: CASSPGQQETQYF. The variable domain in full, with the rest retrieved from reference TRBV5-1 and TRBJ2-5, is KAGVTQTPRYLIKTRGQQVTLSCSPISGHRSVSWYQQTPGQGLQFLFEYFSETQRNKGNFPGRFSGRQFSNSRSEMNVSTLELGDSALYLCASSPGQQETQYFGPGTRLLVL.

The chain is built from TRBV5-6 and TRBJ2-7; TRBD2 matches at 9 bases. J was trimmed by 2 bases and V by 0 bases; bases with no gene match: 9. Germline CDR1 reads SGHDT; CDR2 reads YYEEEE. The length of the CDR3 is 17 residues. The CDR3: CASSLAVGLAGTYEQYF. The CDR3 nucleotides are TGTGCCAGCAGCTTGGCCGTTGGGCTAGCGGGGACCTACGAGCAGTACTTC.

The chain is built from TRBV5-1 and TRBJ1-1; 9 positions agree with TRBD1. The CDR3 sequence is 15 residues long. Germline lookup yields CDR1 SGHRS and CDR2 YFSETQ. Trimming cost V 3 bases and J 0 bases; bases outside gene matches: 3. CDR3 nucleotide sequence: TGCGCCAGCAGCTCCAACAGGGGGCTGAACACTGAAGCTTTCTTT. This codes for CASSSNRGLNTEAFF.

V and J are TRBV6-5 and TRBJ2-5, with D possibly being TRBD1 (6 bases). V dropped 4 bases and J dropped 4 bases, with 16 bases sitting between them. The CDR3 runs to 15 residues. The germline CDR1 and CDR2 sequences are MNHEY and SVGAGI. In DNA form, the CDR3 reads TGTGCCAGCAGTTCAACGCAGGGGCCGGGAGAGACCCAGTACTTC. Protein product: CASSSTQGPGETQYF.

The chain couples TRBV6-5 to TRBJ1-1; D gene uncertain. The CDR3 totals 14 residues. The V gene lost 2 bases and the J gene lost 1 base, with 8 bases spanning the gap. The germline CDR1 and CDR2 sequences are MNHEY and SVGAGI. This CDR3 is CASSYGERNTEAFF. The CDR3 bases are TGTGCCAGCAGTTACGGGGAGCGGAACACTGAAGCTTTCTTT.

This chain connects TRBV28 to TRBJ1-6, with a weak D call TRBD1 (5 bases). This CDR3 spans 15 amino acids. V was shortened by 6 bases and J by 8 bases, with 17 bases between the two germline ends. The germline gives CDR1 MDHEN, CDR2 SYDVKM. CDR3 DNA: TGTGCCAGCAGCGGCTCCGGGGCCGGGGATTCACCCCTCCACTTT. The encoded protein is CASSGSGAGDSPLHF.

V and J are TRBV5-4 and TRBJ1-4, with a weak D call TRBD1 (5 bases). The ends were cut back, 0 bases at V and 7 bases at J, with 13 bases in the middle. The length of the CDR3 is 15 residues. Germline V gene sequence: CDR1 SGHNT, CDR2 YYREEE (reference sequence). The CDR3 sequence is CASSLDPGRSEKLFF. In nucleotides, the CDR3 is TGTGCCAGCAGCTTGGATCCAGGGCGGAGTGAAAAACTGTTTTTT.

V and J are TRBV7-3 and TRBJ1-2; perhaps TRBD1 as D (5 bases). Trimming took 4 bases from V and 7 from J, leaving 16 bases between them. The germline V gene encodes CDR1 SGHTA and CDR2 FQGTGA. This CDR3 has 14 amino acids. This CDR3 reads CASSSRARDLGYTF. CDR3 in DNA: TGTGCCAGCAGCTCTCGGGCCAGGGATCTTGGCTACACCTTC. The full variable domain, with the rest looked up from reference TRBV7-3 and TRBJ1-2, is GAGVSQTPSNKVTEKGKYVELRCDPISGHTALYWYRQSLGQGPEFLIYFQGTGAADDSGLPNDRFFAVRPEGSVSTLKIQRTERGDSAVYLCASSSRARDLGYTFGSGTRLTVV.

The table lists this clone with a few counts. The chain recombines TRBV6-1 with TRBJ1-1, with TRBD1 as a possible D gene (5 bases). In germline, CDR1 is MNHNS, CDR2 SASEGT. Trimming removed 3 bases from V and 1 base from J, with 12 bases in between. This CDR3 spans 15 amino acids. CDR3 residues: CASSDEARENTEAFF. The DNA of the CDR3 is TGTGCCAGCAGTGATGAGGCCAGGGAGAACACTGAAGCTTTCTTT.

The rearrangement uses TRBV5-4 and TRBJ2-5; 10 nucleotides match TRBD2. Germline V CDR1 and CDR2: SGHNT, YYREEE (reference sequence). CDR3 length: 15 amino acids. Unmatched junction bases numbered 8, after V lost 4 bases and J lost 5 bases. The CDR3 here is CASSLQRGGLETQYF. CDR3 bases: TGTGCCAGCAGCCTTCAGCGGGGGGGCCTCGAGACCCAGTACTTC.

This chain links TRBV7-2 with TRBJ2-7; 8 bases align to TRBD1. The CDR3 totals 13 residues. The V gene end was trimmed by 4 bases and the J gene end by 9 bases; junction bases not matched to a gene: 8. Germline CDR1 and CDR2: SGHTA and FQGNSA. CDR3 bases: TGTGCCAGCAGCTCCGGACAGGGAACGGGGCAGTACTTC. It is translated as CASSSGQGTGQYF.

Only a few counts were recorded for this clone. The CDR3 DNA is TGTGCCAGCCGTTTTTATGTAGGGGACACCTTC. Its protein product is CASRFYVGDTF. The V call is TRBV5-8, the J call TRBJ1-2, with D tentatively TRBD1 (5 bases). Germline V CDR1 and CDR2: SGHTS, YDEGEE. The CDR3 is made up of 11 amino acids. V lost 7 bases and J lost 12, with 16 bases in between.

This chain links TRBV7-8 with TRBJ1-5, with D possibly being TRBD1 (6 bases). Trimming left V 1 base short and J 7 bases short, with 14 bases between. This CDR3 contains 15 residues. Germline V gene sequence: CDR1 SGHVS, CDR2 FQNEAQ. This chain's CDR3 is CASSLGQGLRQPQHF. The CDR3 nucleotides read TGTGCCAGCAGCTTAGGCCAGGGGTTGCGGCAGCCCCAGCATTTT. The variable domain in full, with the rest retrieved from reference TRBV7-8 and TRBJ1-5, is GAGVSQSPRYKVAKRGQDVALRCDPISGHVSLFWYQQALGQGPEFLTYFQNEAQLDKSGLPSDRFFAERPEGSVSTLKIQRTQQEDSAVYLCASSLGQGLRQPQHFGDGTRLSIL.

The V gene is TRBV19, the J gene TRBJ1-5, with D perhaps matching TRBD1 (5 bases). CDR1 is LNHDA and CDR2 is SQIVND in the germline V gene (reference sequence). The germline V and J ends were trimmed by 5 bases and 7 bases, with 12 bases remaining between them. This CDR3 region has 13 residues. Here the CDR3 DNA reads TGTGCCAGTAGTGCCCGTTGGGACCAGCCCCAGCATTTT. The encoded protein is CASSARWDQPQHF.

V gene TRBV19 combines with J gene TRBJ1-3; tentative D call: TRBD1 (5 bases). Germline CDR1 and CDR2: LNHDA and SQIVND (reference sequence). The CDR3 is 15 amino acids. V lost 6 bases, J lost 4 bases, and 16 bases lay in between. The CDR3 DNA follows: TGTGCCAGTAGCGACCCAGGGTTGGGCGGAAACACCATATATTTT. Translated: CASSDPGLGGNTIYF. The full variable domain, its missing parts supplied by reference TRBV19 and TRBJ1-3, is DGGITQSPKYLFRKEGQNVTLSCEQNLNHDAMYWYRQDPGQGLRLIYYSQIVNDFQKGDIAEGYSVSREKKESFPLTVTSAQKNPTAFYLCASSDPGLGGNTIYFGEGSWLTVV.

The rearrangement joins TRBV9 to TRBJ1-2; D is unclear. The CDR3 is made up of 14 amino acids. V dropped 0 bases and J dropped 2 bases, with 8 bases sitting between them. The germline CDR1 and CDR2 sequences are SGDLS and YYNGEE. The CDR3 sequence is CASSVAQENYGYTF. In nucleotides, the CDR3 is TGTGCCAGCAGCGTAGCTCAAGAAAACTATGGCTACACCTTC.

J is TRBJ2-7 and V is TRBV18; no clear D. The V gene's germline CDR1 is KGHSH and CDR2 LQKENI. V lost 3 bases, J lost 4 bases, and 16 bases lay in between. The CDR3 is 15 residues long. The CDR3 DNA sequence: TGTGCCAGCTCACCGCTTATTGGGGATCCGTACGAGCAGTACTTC. This encodes CASSPLIGDPYEQYF.

This chain uses TRBV24-1 with TRBJ2-1, with D maybe TRBD1 (8 bases). CDR3 length: 16 amino acids. CDR1 KGHDR and CDR2 SFDVKD come from the germline V gene. Between the trimmed V and J ends, which lost 5 bases and 5 bases, there was a span of 18 bases. For the CDR3, the DNA is TGTGCCACCAGTGGCCACAGGGGGGGGGATAACAATGAGCAGTTCTTC. It specifies CATSGHRGGDNNEQFF.

This clone was seen more than once but under ten times. The CDR3 bases are TGTGCCAGCACGTTCGGGGGGAACACAGATACGCAGTATTTT. It translates to CASTFGGNTDTQYF. The V call is TRBV7-9, the J call TRBJ2-3; 7 bases are a match to TRBD2. J lost 2 bases, V lost 7 bases, and 6 bases had no gene match. This CDR3 has 14 residues. CDR1 SEHNR and CDR2 FQNEAQ come from the germline V gene (reference sequence).

The CDR3 loop is CAWSVLTDQPQHF. In DNA form, the CDR3 reads TGTGCCTGGAGTGTCCTGACCGATCAGCCCCAGCATTTT. V is TRBV30 and J is TRBJ1-5; no definite D call. The CDR3 totals 13 residues. Germline lookup yields CDR1 GTSNPN and CDR2 SVGIG (reference sequence). V was shortened by 0 bases and J by 5 bases, with 8 bases between the two germline ends.